This section outlines one T cell receptor beta chain sequence together with its context. The sample originates from a study of CD8 T cells in Susac syndrome. Reverse transcription of roughly 0.5 to 1 ug RNA was performed with random hexamers. TCRdb processed the immunoSEQ multiplex PCR reads anew with MiXCR; each CDR3 protein has one entry. The table shows around 130,000 distinct CDR3 sequences, with nearly 95% occurring only once. Trimming removed 0 bases from V and 0 bases from J; junction bases left unmatched: 5. Looked up from germline, CDR1 is WNHNN and CDR2 is SYGVQD (reference sequence). The CDR3 runs to 17 residues.

Material: CD4+ T cells from PBMCs. The receptor was derived from a human donor in good health. The chain uses TRBV10-1 and TRBJ2-3, with 8 bases fitting TRBD2. The DNA of the CDR3 is TGCGCCAGCAGTGAGTCGTTTGCTAGCGGGAGCACAGATACGCAGTATTTT. Amino acids: CASSESFASGSTDTQYF.